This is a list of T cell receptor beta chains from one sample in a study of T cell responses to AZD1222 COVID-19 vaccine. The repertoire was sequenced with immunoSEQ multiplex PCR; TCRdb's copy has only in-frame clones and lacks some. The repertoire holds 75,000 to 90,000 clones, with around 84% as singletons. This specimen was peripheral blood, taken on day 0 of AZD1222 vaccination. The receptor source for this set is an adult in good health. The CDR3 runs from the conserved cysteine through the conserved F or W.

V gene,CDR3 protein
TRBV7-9,CASSLTTGGKNQPQHF
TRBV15,CATGALGNTEAFF
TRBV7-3,CASRGQGKAEAFF
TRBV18,CASSLTGDDQPQHF
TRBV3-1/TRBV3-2,CASSQETGFEKLFF
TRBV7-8,CASRSGGVGRVAFF
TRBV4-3,CASSQDWGRVNEQFF
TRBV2,CASNPASYEQYF
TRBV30,CAWSVTQGEQYF
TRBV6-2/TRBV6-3,CASSPEAGGSKTQYF
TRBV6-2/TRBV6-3,CASSTSGGTYNEQFF
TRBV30,CAWSAAGTVNSPLHF
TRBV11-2,CASSASGGPKEQYF
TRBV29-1,CSVAGGNYNEQFF
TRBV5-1,CASSSDRPSTEAFF
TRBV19,CASSQTGTNYGYTF
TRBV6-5,CASSRDEQYF
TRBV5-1,CASSSGRASSGNTIYF
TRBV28,CASFSFRSGGHSYNEQFF
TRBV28,CASRGQGFSNQPQHF
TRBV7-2,CASSLGAANNEQFF
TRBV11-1,CASSFEPTNEKLFF
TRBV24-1,CATPGGTPLHF
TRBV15,CATSRSGQGTGEAFF
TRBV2,CASRADGDSNQPQHF
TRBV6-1,CASSEGEVVYEQYF
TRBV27,CASSLSGGAGETQYF
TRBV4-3,CASSRDGANVLTF
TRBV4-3,CASSQDKRGGLTSTDTQYF
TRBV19,CASAGDFPYGYTF
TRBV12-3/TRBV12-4,CASSADRGNTIYF
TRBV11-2,CASSLGRGRENEQFF
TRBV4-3,CASSRVIDQPQHF
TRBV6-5,CATLGGRGFDYGYTF
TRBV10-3,CAISLGGGAGEDTQYF
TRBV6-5,CASSYGAGLVNQPQHF
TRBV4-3,CASKPALQGPNYGYTF
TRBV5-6,CASSQFQDSGNTIYF
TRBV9,CASGGLRGTANTGELFF
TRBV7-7,CASSPPGATGELFF
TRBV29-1,CSVLRLLNSYTEAFF